Shown below are 17 T cell receptor beta chains from a single sample sequenced in a study of T cell responses to AZD1222 COVID-19 vaccine. The method was immunoSEQ multiplex PCR; TCRdb's version includes in-frame clones alone and lacks a portion of them. The sample holds roughly 80,000 clones, roughly 90% seen once. The source was peripheral blood, collected 28 days after the second AZD1222 dose. The origin of the receptors is an adult who received the AZD1222 COVID-19 vaccine.

This clone has only one observation. The chain links TRBV14 to TRBJ2-1, with D possibly called TRBD1 or TRBD2 (6 bases each). CDR3 length: 15 residues. V gave up 2 bases and J gave up 6 bases, with 14 bases separating them. The germline V gene has CDR1 SGHDN and CDR2 FVKESK. The DNA for the CDR3 is TGTGCCAGCAGCCAACAGGGGCTAGCGAGCAATGAGCAGTTCTTC. It specifies CASSQQGLASNEQFF.

V usage is TRBV2 and J usage is TRBJ1-6, with a weak D call TRBD1 (6 bases). Germline V gene sequence: CDR1 SNHLY, CDR2 FYNNEI. V was shortened by 6 bases and J by 0 bases, with 12 bases between the two germline ends. The CDR3 consists of 16 residues. As DNA, the CDR3 is TGTGCCAGCAGCCAACAGGGTTTCTCCTATAATTCACCCCTCCACTTT. Protein: CASSQQGFSYNSPLHF.

J is TRBJ1-1 and V is TRBV19; D unresolved. The CDR3 contains 13 residues. The V end lost 7 bases, the J end lost 3 bases, and 12 bases lay between the germline ends. Germline assignment: CDR1 LNHDA and CDR2 SQIVND (reference sequence). CDR3 protein: CASTGKSDTEAFF. For the CDR3, the DNA is TGTGCCAGTACGGGAAAGTCGGACACTGAAGCTTTCTTT.

The rearrangement uses TRBV7-2 and TRBJ1-5; TRBD1 matches at 7 bases. Trimming took 4 bases from V and 5 from J; bases not matched to a gene: 5. The CDR3 contains 14 residues. Germline CDR1 reads SGHTA; CDR2 reads FQGNSA. CDR3 in DNA: TGTGCCAGCAGCTCCGGACAGGCGGATCAGCCCCAGCATTTT. Encoded protein: CASSSGQADQPQHF.

The chain carries TRBV15 and TRBJ1-5; D remains ambiguous. V dropped 2 bases and J dropped 4 bases, with 12 bases sitting between them. In germline, CDR1 is LNHNV, CDR2 YYDKDF (reference sequence). The CDR3 covers 15 residues. CDR3 in amino acids: CATSRPSGLNQPQHF. CDR3 DNA: TGTGCCACCAGCAGACCCAGTGGACTAAATCAGCCCCAGCATTTT.

This chain's CDR3 is CASRGQSQETQYF. CDR3 DNA: TGTGCCAGCCGGGGACAATCCCAAGAGACCCAGTACTTC. This chain uses TRBV25-1 with TRBJ2-5, with D tentatively TRBD1 (6 bases). Germline CDR1 reads MGHDK; CDR2 reads SYGVNS. The CDR3 is made up of 13 amino acids. Trimming pared 8 bases from V and 1 base from J, leaving 11 bases between.

The J gene is TRBJ2-7, the V gene TRBV7-9, with D perhaps assigned TRBD1 or TRBD2 (5 bases each). Trimming took off 1 base at V and 0 bases at J, with 13 bases between the two ends. CDR1 and CDR2 from the germline V gene are SEHNR and FQNEAQ (reference sequence). CDR3 length: 16 amino acids. CDR3 amino acids: CASSLDGGGSSYEQYF. The CDR3 coding sequence is TGTGCCAGCAGCTTAGATGGTGGGGGAAGCTCCTACGAGCAGTACTTC.

The chain employs TRBV7-9 and TRBJ1-1; 8 nucleotides match TRBD1. This CDR3 comprises 15 residues. V lost 5 bases, J lost 2 bases, and 7 bases stayed unmatched. Germline CDR1 and CDR2: SEHNR and FQNEAQ (reference sequence). DNA of the CDR3: TGTGCCAGCAGCCGACCGACAGGGGTAAACACTGAAGCTTTCTTT. Its protein is CASSRPTGVNTEAFF.

The chain recombines TRBV6-5 with TRBJ2-7, with TRBD1 identical over 7 bases. The germline gives CDR1 MNHEY, CDR2 SVGAGI. Trimming cost V 7 bases and J 4 bases; bases outside gene matches: 7. The CDR3 extends over 13 amino acids. The CDR3 DNA reads TGTGCCAGCAATCACGGACAGGTGTACGAGCAGTACTTC. Protein sequence: CASNHGQVYEQYF.

This chain joins TRBV9 and TRBJ2-7, with TRBD2 as a possible D gene (6 bases). The CDR3 extends over 15 amino acids. CDR1 SGDLS and CDR2 YYNGEE come from the germline V gene. The germline V and J ends were trimmed by 3 bases and 6 bases, with 19 bases remaining between them. The CDR3 nucleotides read TGTGCCAGCAGCGCCTCCGCGGGGACTTCTGGCGAGCAGTACTTC. It encodes CASSASAGTSGEQYF.

V usage is TRBV19 and J usage is TRBJ2-7, with D tentatively TRBD1 (6 bases). CDR1 and CDR2 (germline): LNHDA, SQIVND (reference sequence). Trimming pared 6 bases from V and 2 bases from J, leaving 14 bases between. The CDR3 totals 14 residues. The CDR3 nucleotides are TGTGCCAGTAGAGAAACAGGGCTAACCTACGAGCAGTACTTC. The encoded protein is CASRETGLTYEQYF.

The chain links TRBV30 to TRBJ2-3, with a possible D match to TRBD1 (6 bases). CDR3 size: 18 residues. The V and J ends lost 0 bases and 3 bases respectively, with 22 bases between them. Germline CDR1 GTSNPN, CDR2 SVGIG (reference sequence). The CDR3, as DNA: TGTGCCTGGAGTGTACATCCTCAACAGGGATCGGGAACAGATACGCAGTATTTT. Protein product: CAWSVHPQQGSGTDTQYF.

There are a few counts of this clone. The chain employs TRBV7-9 and TRBJ1-2; D is possibly TRBD1 (6 bases). V gave up 5 bases and J gave up 4 bases, with 14 bases separating them. CDR3 size: 14 residues. The V gene's germline CDR1 is SEHNR and CDR2 FQNEAQ (reference sequence). The CDR3 bases are TGTGCCAGCAGCAGGGGACAAGGCGGCTATGGCTACACCTTC. Amino acid sequence: CASSRGQGGYGYTF.

V is TRBV4-2 and J is TRBJ1-2; TRBD1 is a possible D gene (5 bases). Trimming stripped 2 bases from V and 4 bases from J, with 11 bases between. CDR1 and CDR2 (germline): LGHNA, YNFKEQ. The CDR3 sequence is 14 residues long. CDR3 DNA: TGTGCCAGCAGCCAACCGACAGATACCTATGGCTACACCTTC. Its translation: CASSQPTDTYGYTF.

The V call is TRBV28, the J call TRBJ2-5; TRBD1 matches at 7 bases. The CDR3 is made up of 15 amino acids. Germline loops: CDR1 MDHEN, CDR2 SYDVKM. After removal of 8 bases from V and 5 bases from J, the junction contained 14 bases not matched to a gene. The CDR3 nucleotides are TGTGCCAGCGGAATCCTGACAGGGTCAGGTGAGACCCAGTACTTC. It is translated as CASGILTGSGETQYF.

This clone was observed a single time. The V call is TRBV19, the J call TRBJ1-1; 7 bases agree with TRBD1. Germline V lookup: CDR1 LNHDA, CDR2 SQIVND (reference sequence). The CDR3 runs 14 residues. Trimming took 4 bases from V and 4 from J; bases not matched to a gene: 6. CDR3: CASSSTGAITEAFF. The DNA for the CDR3 is TGTGCCAGTAGTAGTACAGGGGCGATCACTGAAGCTTTCTTT.

This chain connects TRBV2 to TRBJ1-6; the D gene is possibly TRBD1 (5 bases). The CDR3 sequence is 13 residues long. Trimming took 5 bases from V and 10 from J, leaving 12 bases between them. Germline CDR1 SNHLY, CDR2 FYNNEI. The chain's CDR3 is CASSRGTSSPLHF. CDR3 sequence (DNA): TGTGCCAGCAGTCGGGGGACGAGCTCACCCCTCCACTTT.